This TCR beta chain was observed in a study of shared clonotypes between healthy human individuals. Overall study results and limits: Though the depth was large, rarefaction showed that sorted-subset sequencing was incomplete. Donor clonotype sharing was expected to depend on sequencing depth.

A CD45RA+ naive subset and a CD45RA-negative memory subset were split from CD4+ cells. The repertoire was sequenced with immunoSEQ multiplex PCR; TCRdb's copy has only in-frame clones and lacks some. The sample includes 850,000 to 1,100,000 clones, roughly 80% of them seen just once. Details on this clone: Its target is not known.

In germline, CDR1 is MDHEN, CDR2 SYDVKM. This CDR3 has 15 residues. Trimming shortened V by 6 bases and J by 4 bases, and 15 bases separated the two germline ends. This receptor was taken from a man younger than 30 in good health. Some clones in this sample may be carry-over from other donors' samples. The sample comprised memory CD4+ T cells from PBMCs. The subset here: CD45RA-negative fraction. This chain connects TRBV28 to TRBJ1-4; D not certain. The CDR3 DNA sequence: TGTGCCAGCAGGCACGCGGGCCCCAATAATGAAAAACTGTTTTTT. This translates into CASRHAGPNNEKLFF.